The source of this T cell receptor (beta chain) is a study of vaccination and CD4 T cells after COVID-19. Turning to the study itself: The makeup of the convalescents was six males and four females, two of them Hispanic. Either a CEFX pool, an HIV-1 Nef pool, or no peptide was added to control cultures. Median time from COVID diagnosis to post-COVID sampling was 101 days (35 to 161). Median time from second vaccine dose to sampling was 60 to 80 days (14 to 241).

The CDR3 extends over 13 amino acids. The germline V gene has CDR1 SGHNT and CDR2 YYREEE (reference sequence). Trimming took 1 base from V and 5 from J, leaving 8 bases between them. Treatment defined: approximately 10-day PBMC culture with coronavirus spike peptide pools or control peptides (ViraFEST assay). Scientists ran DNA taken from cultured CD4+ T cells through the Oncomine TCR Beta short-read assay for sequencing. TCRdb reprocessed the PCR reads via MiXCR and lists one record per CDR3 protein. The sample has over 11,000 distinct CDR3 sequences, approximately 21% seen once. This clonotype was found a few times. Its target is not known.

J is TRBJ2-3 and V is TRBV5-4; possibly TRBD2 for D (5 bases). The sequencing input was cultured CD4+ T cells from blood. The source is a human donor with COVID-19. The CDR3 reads CASSLLTIDTQYF. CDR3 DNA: TGTGCCAGCAGCTTGCTGACTATAGATACGCAGTATTTT. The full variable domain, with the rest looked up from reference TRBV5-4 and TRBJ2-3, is ETGVTQSPTHLIKTRGQQVTLRCSSQSGHNTVSWYQQALGQGPQFIFQYYREEENGRGNFPPRFSGLQFPNYSSELNVNALELDDSALYLCASSLLTIDTQYFGPGTRLTVL.